This entry lists 31 T cell receptor beta chains sequenced from one sample in a study of cytomegalovirus exposure and HLA in healthy donors. The PCR made use of 60 Vbeta and 13 Jbeta primers. Assay: immunoSEQ multiplex PCR; the TCRdb copy retains only in-frame clones and omits some. The sample includes about 170,000 clones, about three quarters of them seen just once. Sequenced sample: PBMCs. The receptors were gathered from a female donor in good health and CMV-seronegative.

This clone was counted only a few times. The junction differs from germline at one of its ends, possibly a read error. The chain couples TRBV10-3 to TRBJ2-7, with 9 bases matching TRBD1. The CDR3 totals 16 residues. The germline V gene encodes CDR1 ENHRY and CDR2 SYGVKD. The CDR3 DNA is TGTGCCAGCAGTTACTCGAATCCGGGACAGGGCTACGAGCAGTACTTC. Translated, it gives CASSYSNPGQGYEQYF.

The chain joins TRBV7-7 to TRBJ2-1, with TRBD2 matching over 7 bases. In germline, CDR1 is SSHAT, CDR2 FNYEAQ (reference sequence). J lost 0 bases, V lost 4 bases, and 3 bases had no gene match. The CDR3 length is 15 residues. The CDR3: CASSSRTSSYNEQFF. DNA for the CDR3: TGTGCCAGCAGCTCAAGGACTAGCTCCTACAATGAGCAGTTCTTC.

The chain carries TRBV4-2 and TRBJ1-6; no definite D call. This CDR3 has 17 amino acids. Trimming removed 1 base from V and 6 bases from J, with 16 bases in between. Germline V CDR1 and CDR2: LGHNA, YNFKEQ. CDR3 protein: CASSQGVRGLANSPLHF. The CDR3 DNA sequence: TGTGCCAGCAGCCAAGGTGTACGGGGTCTGGCTAATTCACCCCTCCACTTT.

The CDR3 reads CASSSLYAGGSNEQFF. In DNA, the CDR3 is TGCGCCAGCAGCTCACTCTACGCGGGAGGGTCTAATGAGCAGTTCTTC. This chain links TRBV5-1 with TRBJ2-1; TRBD2 matches 9 bases. The CDR3 loop spans 16 amino acids. The V segment lost 3 bases and the J segment 7 bases; nucleotides outside the gene matches: 11. Germline loops: CDR1 SGHRS, CDR2 YFSETQ.

The V call is TRBV18, the J call TRBJ2-7, with TRBD1 matching 11 bases. Germline trimming cut 6 bases from V and 3 bases from J; bases unmatched to any gene: 13. Germline-derived CDR1 and CDR2 are KGHSH and LQKENI. The CDR3 sequence is 17 residues long. CDR3 sequence reads: CASSLVGQGANSYEQYF. The CDR3 coding sequence is TGTGCCAGCTCCCTAGTTGGACAGGGGGCTAACAGCTACGAGCAGTACTTC.

The rearrangement uses TRBV2 and TRBJ1-2, with D perhaps TRBD1 (6 bases). Germline loops: CDR1 SNHLY, CDR2 FYNNEI. This CDR3 contains 14 residues. With 2 bases removed from V and 8 bases from J, the gap between germline ends came to 15 bases. For the CDR3, the DNA is TGTGCCAGCAGTGAATATCGGGGGGCGCGGGGCTACACCTTC. Amino acids: CASSEYRGARGYTF.

The table lists this clone with a few counts. The chain employs TRBV6-6 and TRBJ2-3; 12 bases are a match to TRBD2. From germline, CDR1 is MNHNY and CDR2 SVGAGI (reference sequence). There are 15 residues in the CDR3. The junction had 9 bases not matched to a gene; V was cut back by 6 bases and J by 8 bases. Written as DNA, the CDR3 is TGTGCCAGCAGAACCGGGACTAGCGGGCAGGGTACGCAGTATTTT. This translates into CASRTGTSGQGTQYF.

V gene TRBV10-1 combines with J gene TRBJ1-5; D possibly corresponds to TRBD1 (5 bases). V shed 0 bases and J shed 6 bases, with 15 bases lying between them. CDR1 and CDR2 from the germline V gene are WNHNN and SYGVQD (reference sequence). CDR3 length equals 16 residues. CDR3 protein: CASSESGVWQCQPQHF. Written as DNA, the CDR3 is TGCGCCAGCAGTGAGTCAGGGGTGTGGCAATGTCAGCCCCAGCATTTT.

The J gene is TRBJ2-2, the V gene TRBV2, with D tentatively TRBD1 (6 bases). The CDR3 totals 17 residues. Germline V gene sequence: CDR1 SNHLY, CDR2 FYNNEI. The ends were cut back, 0 bases at V and 0 bases at J, with 11 bases in the middle. The CDR3, as DNA: TGTGCCAGCAGTGAAGCTCGGGACACCCCGAACACCGGGGAGCTGTTTTTT. This translates into CASSEARDTPNTGELFF.

The chain links TRBV10-1 to TRBJ2-3, with 12 bases fitting TRBD2. The CDR3 is 16 amino acids. V dropped 0 bases and J dropped 3; count of bases not matched to a gene: 1. Germline loops: CDR1 WNHNN, CDR2 SYGVQD (reference sequence). The CDR3 loop is CASSESLAGGTDTQYF. DNA of the CDR3: TGCGCCAGCAGTGAGTCCCTAGCGGGGGGGACAGATACGCAGTATTTT.

The chain combines TRBV7-9 with TRBJ2-7; weak D call: TRBD2 (5 bases). Germline CDR1 and CDR2: SEHNR and FQNEAQ (reference sequence). Deletions cut 1 base from V and 3 bases from J, with 19 bases between. The CDR3 spans 17 residues. The CDR3 region is CASSLGPPGSGLYEQYF. CDR3 nucleotides: TGTGCCAGCAGCTTAGGGCCCCCGGGCTCAGGACTCTACGAGCAGTACTTC.

The chain employs TRBV11-3 and TRBJ1-1, with D maybe TRBD1 (5 bases). The CDR3 sequence is 12 residues long. The germline V and J ends were trimmed by 0 bases and 8 bases, with 7 bases remaining between them. Per the germline V gene, CDR1 is SGHNT and CDR2 is YENEEA. DNA of the CDR3: TGTGCCAGCAGCTTAGAAGCAGGGGAAGCTTTCTTT. As protein: CASSLEAGEAFF. Combining the CDR3 with reference TRBV11-3 and TRBJ1-1 gives the whole variable domain EAGVVQSPRYKIIEKKQPVAFWCNPISGHNTLYWYLQNLGQGPELLIRYENEEAVDDSQLPKDRFSAERLKGVDSTLKIQPAELGDSAVYLCASSLEAGEAFFGQGTRLTVV.

V usage is TRBV9 and J usage is TRBJ2-6; 8 positions match TRBD1. The CDR3 loop spans 18 amino acids. V lost 3 bases to trimming and J lost 0 bases; unmatched junction nucleotides: 8. Germline CDR1 reads SGDLS; CDR2 reads YYNGEE. CDR3 nucleotide sequence: TGTGCCAGCAGCGATCGGACAGGGCCCTTCTCTGGGGCCAACGTCCTGACTTTC. Protein sequence: CASSDRTGPFSGANVLTF.

The chain combines TRBV25-1 with TRBJ2-3; D is unclear. This CDR3 is built from 16 residues. From germline, CDR1 is MGHDK and CDR2 SYGVNS. V lost 4 bases, J lost 4 bases, and 18 bases lay in between. DNA for the CDR3: TGTGCCAGCAGTGGACTGGAAGCCTCCGCGGCAGATACGCAGTATTTT. Protein: CASSGLEASAADTQYF.

The chain is built from TRBV5-6 and TRBJ1-4, with D maybe TRBD1 (5 bases). The CDR3 has 15 residues. V shed 1 base and J shed 8 bases, with 15 bases lying between them. Germline V gives CDR1 SGHDT, CDR2 YYEEEE. CDR3 sequence reads: CASSLFQGRREKLFF. The CDR3 nucleotides read TGTGCCAGCAGCTTGTTTCAGGGTCGAAGGGAAAAACTGTTTTTT.

The rearrangement uses TRBV7-3 and TRBJ2-5; weak D call: TRBD1 (6 bases). Germline CDR1 and CDR2: SGHTA and FQGTGA. CDR3 size: 18 residues. Trimming removed 0 bases at V and 5 bases at J, with 22 bases between. CDR3 nucleotide sequence: TGTGCCAGCAGCTTAACGTCCAAGGGACAACAGGGTGCGGAGACCCAGTACTTC. This translates into CASSLTSKGQQGAETQYF.

CDR3 protein: CASSLAGRAGEQFF. The CDR3 nucleotides read TGTGCCAGCAGCTTGGCCGGCAGGGCTGGTGAGCAGTTCTTC. The genes are TRBV5-4 and TRBJ2-1, with a weak D call TRBD1 (5 bases). This CDR3 comprises 14 residues. Germline lookup yields CDR1 SGHNT and CDR2 YYREEE (reference sequence). Trimming shortened V by 0 bases and J by 9 bases, and 13 bases separated the two germline ends.

The chain couples TRBV7-6 to TRBJ2-3, with TRBD2 as a possible D gene (6 bases). The germline CDR1 and CDR2 sequences are SGHVS and FNYEAQ. This CDR3 is 15 amino acids long. V lost 5 bases and J 5 bases, leaving 17 bases between the germline ends. The CDR3 spells CASSLSGKEEDTQYF. The CDR3 bases are TGTGCCAGCAGCCTTAGCGGTAAGGAGGAAGATACGCAGTATTTT.

The V call is TRBV5-1, the J call TRBJ1-2, with a tentative D call TRBD1 (5 bases). The CDR3 consists of 13 residues. CDR1 is SGHRS and CDR2 is YFSETQ in the germline V gene. The V end lost 3 bases, the J end lost 5 bases, and 11 bases lay between the germline ends. The CDR3 sequence: CASSSQGGYGYTF. The CDR3 DNA is TGCGCCAGCAGCTCCCAGGGAGGGTATGGCTACACCTTC.

The rearrangement joins TRBV7-3 to TRBJ2-7, with TRBD2 as a possible D gene (7 bases). The CDR3 contains 15 residues. In germline, CDR1 is SGHTA, CDR2 FQGTGA. Trimming removed 5 bases at V and 2 bases at J, with 16 bases between. The CDR3 loop reads CASSPRGGPPYEQYF. The CDR3 DNA reads TGTGCCAGCAGCCCCCGCGGGGGCCCTCCCTACGAGCAGTACTTC.

The gene calls are TRBV6-5 and TRBJ1-1; tentatively, D is TRBD1 (5 bases). The CDR3 has 14 amino acids. V was pared by 3 bases and J by 1 base, with 9 bases between. Germline values: CDR1 MNHEY, CDR2 SVGAGI. CDR3 region: CASSYRGWNTEAFF. CDR3 nucleotide sequence: TGTGCCAGCAGTTATCGGGGGTGGAACACTGAAGCTTTCTTT.

V usage is TRBV30 and J usage is TRBJ1-1; TRBD1 matches at 7 bases. The CDR3 consists of 14 residues. The V gene's germline CDR1 is GTSNPN and CDR2 SVGIG (reference sequence). Trimming removed 1 base from V and 11 bases from J; junction bases left unmatched: 13. The CDR3 DNA sequence: TGTGCCTGGAGTGCAGGCCCGGGACAGAACGAGGCTTTCTTT. It is translated as CAWSAGPGQNEAFF.

V gene TRBV9 combines with J gene TRBJ1-3; TRBD1 matches 8 bases. Trimming cost V 4 bases and J 0 bases; bases outside gene matches: 6. Germline V CDR1 and CDR2: SGDLS, YYNGEE. This CDR3 contains 16 residues. The CDR3 DNA follows: TGTGCCAGCAGCCCTCCGGGACAGGTCTCTGGAAACACCATATATTTT. This translates into CASSPPGQVSGNTIYF.

This clone occurred a few times. The chain joins TRBV7-2 to TRBJ1-4; 7 bases are shared with TRBD1. CDR1 is SGHTA, CDR2 FQGNSA, per germline. The CDR3 has 15 residues. Trimming removed 5 bases from V and 5 bases from J; junction bases left unmatched: 8. This CDR3 is CASSTPGTVNEKLFF. The CDR3 nucleotides are TGTGCCAGCAGCACTCCCGGGACAGTCAATGAAAAACTGTTTTTT.

This chain uses TRBV5-1 with TRBJ1-1; D call uncertain. This CDR3 is built from 14 residues. With 0 bases removed from V and 2 bases from J, the gap between germline ends came to 8 bases. Germline CDR1 and CDR2: SGHRS and YFSETQ. CDR3 loop: CASSLDGSNTEAFF. The CDR3 nucleotides are TGCGCCAGCAGCTTGGACGGGTCTAACACTGAAGCTTTCTTT.

The chain uses TRBV5-5 and TRBJ2-4; 7 bases are a match to TRBD1. CDR3 length: 13 amino acids. The V segment lost 2 bases and the J segment 8 bases; nucleotides outside the gene matches: 4. The germline V gene has CDR1 SGHKS and CDR2 YYEKEE (reference sequence). The CDR3 DNA reads as TGTGCCAGCAGCTTTGACAGGGTTGACATTCAGTACTTC. It is translated as CASSFDRVDIQYF.

The chain has TRBV30 and TRBJ1-2; D unclear. The CDR3 has 12 amino acids. The germline CDR1 and CDR2 sequences are GTSNPN and SVGIG (reference sequence). Trimming cost V 2 bases and J 2 bases, with 6 bases left between them. For the CDR3, the DNA is TGTGCCTGGAGTCCACAGAACTATGGCTACACCTTC. Its protein is CAWSPQNYGYTF. Together with reference TRBV30 and TRBJ1-2, the CDR3 gives the full variable domain: SQTIHQWPATLVQPVGSPLSLECTVEGTSNPNLYWYRQAAGRGLQLLFYSVGIGQISSEVPQNLSASRPQDRQFILSSKKLLLSDSGFYLCAWSPQNYGYTFGSGTRLTVV.

The V call is TRBV5-1, the J call TRBJ1-3; perhaps TRBD1 as D (5 bases). Trimming removed 3 bases at V and 3 bases at J, with 10 bases between. This CDR3 comprises 14 residues. The germline gives CDR1 SGHRS, CDR2 YFSETQ. Here the CDR3 DNA reads TGCGCCAGCAGCTCAGGGTCTTATGGAAACACCATATATTTT. This translates into CASSSGSYGNTIYF.

The rearrangement links TRBV7-3 to TRBJ1-2, with TRBD1 matching over 9 bases. J gave up 7 bases and V 4 bases, and 7 bases lay outside the gene matches. Germline-derived CDR1 and CDR2 are SGHTA and FQGTGA. The CDR3 runs 14 residues. This CDR3 is CASSSPGQGGGYTF. The CDR3 DNA reads as TGTGCCAGCAGCTCACCGGGACAGGGTGGTGGCTACACCTTC.

V usage is TRBV29-1 and J usage is TRBJ2-7; 8 bases fit TRBD2. CDR3 length: 12 residues. CDR1 and CDR2 from the germline V gene are SQVTM and ANQGSEA. V shed 6 bases and J 5 bases; nucleotides not matched to a gene: 6. DNA for the CDR3: TGCAGCGTATTAAGCGGGAGCCACGAGCAGTACTTC. Its protein product is CSVLSGSHEQYF.

The chain employs TRBV4-2 and TRBJ1-5, with unresolved D. Trimming removed 3 bases from V and 4 bases from J, with 13 bases in between. The CDR3 loop spans 15 amino acids. Germline V lookup: CDR1 LGHNA, CDR2 YNFKEQ. CDR3: CASSQVDRGNQPQHF. CDR3 sequence (DNA): TGTGCCAGCAGCCAGGTTGATCGGGGAAATCAGCCCCAGCATTTT.